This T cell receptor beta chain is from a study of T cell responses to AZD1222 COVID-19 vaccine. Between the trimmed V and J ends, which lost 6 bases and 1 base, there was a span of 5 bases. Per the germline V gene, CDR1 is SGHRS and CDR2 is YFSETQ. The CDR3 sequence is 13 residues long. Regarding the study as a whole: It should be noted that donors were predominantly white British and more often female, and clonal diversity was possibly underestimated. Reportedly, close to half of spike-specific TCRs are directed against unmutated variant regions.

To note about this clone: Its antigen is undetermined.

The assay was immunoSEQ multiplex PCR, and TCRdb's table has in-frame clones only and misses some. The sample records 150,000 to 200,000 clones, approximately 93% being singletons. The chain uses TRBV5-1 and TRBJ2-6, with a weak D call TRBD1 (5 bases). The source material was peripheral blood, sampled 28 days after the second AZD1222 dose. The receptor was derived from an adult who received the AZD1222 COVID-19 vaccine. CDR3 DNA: TGCGCCAGCAAGGGGTCTGGGGCCAACGTCCTGACTTTC. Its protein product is CASKGSGANVLTF.